This T cell receptor (beta chain) appears in the sequencing data of a study of blood T cell repertoires in COVID-19. Measured with immunoSEQ multiplex PCR; TCRdb has only the in-frame clones, and not every one. The table includes approximately 97,000 clones, 90% detected once. V was clipped by 6 bases and J by 3 bases; unmatched bases: 5. The V gene's germline CDR1 is SEHNR and CDR2 FQNEAQ (reference sequence). This CDR3 is built from 15 residues. Sequencing input: peripheral blood. This receptor was taken from a man aged 60-69 years with acute or convalescent COVID-19. This chain connects TRBV7-9 to TRBJ2-3; TRBD1 aligns across 11 bases. The CDR3 DNA follows: TGTGCCAGCAGTTCAGGACAGGGGGCAACAGATACGCAGTATTTT. This sequence encodes CASSSGQGATDTQYF.